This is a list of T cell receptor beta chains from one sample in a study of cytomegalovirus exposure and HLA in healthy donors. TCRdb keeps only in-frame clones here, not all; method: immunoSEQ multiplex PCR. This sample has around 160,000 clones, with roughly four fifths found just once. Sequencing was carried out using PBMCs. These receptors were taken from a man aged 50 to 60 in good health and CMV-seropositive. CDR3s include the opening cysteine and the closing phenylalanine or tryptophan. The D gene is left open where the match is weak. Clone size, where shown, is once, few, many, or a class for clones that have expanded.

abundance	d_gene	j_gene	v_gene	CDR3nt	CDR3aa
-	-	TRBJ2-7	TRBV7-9	TGTGCCAGCAGCTTAATTTCGAGGCCAGGGGATCCCTACGAGCAGTACTTC	CASSLISRPGDPYEQYF
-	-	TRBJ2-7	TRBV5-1	TGCGCCAGCAGCTTGGGGGGACTCACCTACGAGCAGTACTTC	CASSLGGLTYEQYF
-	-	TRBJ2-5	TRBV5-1	TGCGCCAGCAGCCCCGACTGGAAAGAGACCCAGTACTTC	CASSPDWKETQYF
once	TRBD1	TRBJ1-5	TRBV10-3	TGTGCCATCAGTGGGGCAGGGGGCGATCAGCCCCAGCATTTT	CAISGAGGDQPQHF
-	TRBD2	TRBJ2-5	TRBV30	TGTGCCTGGAGTGTACTCGCGGGGGGCGGGGAGACCCAGTACTTC	CAWSVLAGGGETQYF
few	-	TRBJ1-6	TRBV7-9	TGTGCCAGCAGCTTAGCGCTGGGCAGGGCGAATTCACCCCTCCACTTT	CASSLALGRANSPLHF
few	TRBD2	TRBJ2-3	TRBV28	TGTGCCAGCAGTTTAGGACTAGCGGGAGATGTAGATACGCAGTATTTT	CASSLGLAGDVDTQYF
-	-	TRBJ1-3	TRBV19	TGTGCCAGTAGTCGGGACTCTGGAAACACCATATATTTT	CASSRDSGNTIYF
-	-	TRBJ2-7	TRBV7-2	TGTGCCAGCAGCTTAGGGGACTTTTCATACGAGCAGTACTTC	CASSLGDFSYEQYF
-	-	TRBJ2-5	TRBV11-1	TGTGCCAGCAGCGCTCAATACCGGGGCCAAGAGACCCAGTACTTC	CASSAQYRGQETQYF
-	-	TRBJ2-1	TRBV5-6	TGTGCCAGCAGCTTGCTCGGCTACAATGAGCAGTTCTTC	CASSLLGYNEQFF
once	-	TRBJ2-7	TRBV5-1	TGCGCCAGCAGCTCCCTAACTAGCTACGAGCAGTACTTC	CASSSLTSYEQYF
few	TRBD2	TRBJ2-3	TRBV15	TGTGCCACCAGCAGAGTGGGCGGGGGGGGAACAGATACGCAGTATTTT	CATSRVGGGGTDTQYF
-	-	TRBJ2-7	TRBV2	TGTGCCATCCGGGGGGCCTCCTACGAGCAGTACTTC	CAIRGASYEQYF
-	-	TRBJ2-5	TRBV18	TGTGCCAGCTCACCCCGAGGCCAAGAGACCCAGTACTTC	CASSPRGQETQYF
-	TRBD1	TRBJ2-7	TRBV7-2	TGTGCCAGCAGCCCCGACAGGGGGCGAGGCGAGCAGTACTTC	CASSPDRGRGEQYF
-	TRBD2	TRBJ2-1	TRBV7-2	TGTGCCAGCAGCTTCCGGGCTAGCGGGACCTACAATGAGCAGTTCTTC	CASSFRASGTYNEQFF
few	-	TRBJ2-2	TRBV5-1	TGCGCCAGCAGAGGGACTTGGCGGGGATCCACCGGGGAGCTGTTTTTT	CASRGTWRGSTGELFF
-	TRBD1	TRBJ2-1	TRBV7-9	TGTGCCAGCAGCCCAACAGGGGGCCTGGGGAATGAGCAGTTCTTC	CASSPTGGLGNEQFF
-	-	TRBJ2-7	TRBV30	TGTGCCTGGAGTGGACTAGTGGGGAGCTACGAGCAGTACTTC	CAWSGLVGSYEQYF
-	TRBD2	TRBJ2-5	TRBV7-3	TGTGCCAGCAGCGCGGGGGGGCCGGAGACCCAGTACTTC	CASSAGGPETQYF
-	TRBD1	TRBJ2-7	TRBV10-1	TGCGCCAGCAGTGCCGACAGGGTCAGGGACGAGCAGTACTTC	CASSADRVRDEQYF
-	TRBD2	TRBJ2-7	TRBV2	TGTGCCAGAGGGGAGGGGCCCTACGAGCAGTACTTC	CARGEGPYEQYF
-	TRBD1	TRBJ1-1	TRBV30	TGTGCCTGGAGACGGACAGGACAGAACACTGAAGCTTTCTTT	CAWRRTGQNTEAFF
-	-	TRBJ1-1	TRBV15	TGTGCCACCAGCAGATACCCAACGACAGGCACTGAAGCTTTCTTT	CATSRYPTTGTEAFF
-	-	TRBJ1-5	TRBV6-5	TGTGCCAGCAGGGGGTGGGACAAACCACATTTT	CASRGWDKPHF
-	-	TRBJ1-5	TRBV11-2	TGTGCCAGCAGCCCCCTCGCGGGGGCAGGTCAGCCCCAGCATTTT	CASSPLAGAGQPQHF
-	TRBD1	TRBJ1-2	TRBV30	TGTGGGGGGGCGGACAGGGGGAACTATGGCTACACCTTC	CGGADRGNYGYTF
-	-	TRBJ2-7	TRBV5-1	TGCGCCAGCAGCCCTGGACTGCTGGGCGAGCAGTACTTC	CASSPGLLGEQYF
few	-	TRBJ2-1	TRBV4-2	TGTGCCAGCAGCCGCTCGACTGACTACAATGAGCAGTTCTTC	CASSRSTDYNEQFF
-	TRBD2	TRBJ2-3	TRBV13	TGTGCCAGCAGCTTAGGCCTAGCGGAGATCCCTAGCACAGATACGCAGTATTTT	CASSLGLAEIPSTDTQYF
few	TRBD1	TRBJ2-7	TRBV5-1	TGCGCCAGCAGCGCCAGGGGGCTGAACTACGAGCAGTACTTC	CASSARGLNYEQYF
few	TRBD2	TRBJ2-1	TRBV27	TGTGCCAGCAGTTTATCGCCCAGCGGGGGGACTGCGCAGTTCTTC	CASSLSPSGGTAQFF